The 32 T cell receptor beta chains listed next were all sequenced from one sample in a study of post-analysis software for immune sequencing data. Unique molecular identifiers were built into the TCR beta cDNA libraries. TCRdb fed the PCR reads into MiXCR, producing one record per CDR3 protein. This table has hundreds of thousands of distinct CDR3 sequences, 53% appearing once. Their antigen targets remain unknown. General study findings and limits: In patients, TRBV5-6, TRBV5-1 and TRBV20-1 belonged to roughly 5 TRBV segments found more frequently than in controls.

Sequences were obtained from blood. These receptors were taken from a girl aged 10-17 years with multiple sclerosis.

The CDR3 is CASSRKDMNTEAFF. As DNA, the CDR3 is TGTGCCAGCAGCAGAAAGGACATGAACACTGAAGCTTTCTTT. This chain joins TRBV7-9 and TRBJ1-1, with a tentative D call TRBD1 (5 bases). V dropped 5 bases and J dropped 0 bases, with 10 bases sitting between them. The CDR3 totals 14 residues. Per the germline V gene, CDR1 is SEHNR and CDR2 is FQNEAQ (reference sequence).

This clonotype was found a few times. The chain uses TRBV29-1 and TRBJ2-7; perhaps TRBD2 as D (6 bases). There are 14 residues in the CDR3. V was pared by 7 bases and J by 3 bases, with 19 bases between. The germline V gene encodes CDR1 SQVTM and CDR2 ANQGSEA. CDR3 nucleotide sequence: TGCAGCGCTCTACAACGGGGGACTCACTACGAGCAGTACTTC. It encodes CSALQRGTHYEQYF.

The chain uses TRBV10-3 and TRBJ2-7; D might be TRBD1 (6 bases). Per germline, CDR1 ENHRY and CDR2 SYGVKD. V shed 6 bases and J shed 4 bases, with 7 bases lying between them. The CDR3 is 11 residues long. The CDR3 nucleotides read TGTGCCATCAGACAGGGTTACGAGCAGTACTTC. This translates into CAIRQGYEQYF.

The chain carries TRBV7-3 and TRBJ2-3, with 9 bases that match TRBD1. After removal of 5 bases from V and 2 bases from J, the junction contained 8 bases not matched to a gene. CDR3 size: 16 residues. The germline gives CDR1 SGHTA, CDR2 FQGTGA. The CDR3 is CASSQRDREYTDTQYF. The CDR3 region has the DNA TGTGCCAGCAGCCAAAGGGACAGGGAGTACACAGATACGCAGTATTTT. The whole variable domain, filled in from reference TRBV7-3 and TRBJ2-3, reads GAGVSQTPSNKVTEKGKYVELRCDPISGHTALYWYRQSLGQGPEFLIYFQGTGAADDSGLPNDRFFAVRPEGSVSTLKIQRTERGDSAVYLCASSQRDREYTDTQYFGPGTRLTVL.

This clonotype was seen just once. CDR3 loop: CASTHQGAYEQYF. Written as DNA, the CDR3 is TGTGCCAGCACCCACCAAGGGGCCTACGAGCAGTACTTC. The chain employs TRBV2 and TRBJ2-7, with D possibly matching TRBD1 (5 bases). V was clipped by 7 bases and J by 2 bases, with 12 bases between them. The V gene's germline CDR1 is SNHLY and CDR2 FYNNEI. The CDR3 has 13 residues.

The V gene is TRBV7-9, the J gene TRBJ2-5; 8 bases match TRBD1. V lost 5 bases and J lost 0; bases outside the gene matches: 5. Germline V gene sequence: CDR1 SEHNR, CDR2 FQNEAQ (reference sequence). The CDR3 has 15 residues. This CDR3 reads CASSRRQGHQETQYF. The CDR3 DNA sequence: TGTGCCAGCAGCCGGAGACAGGGGCACCAAGAGACCCAGTACTTC. Together with reference TRBV7-9 and TRBJ2-5, the CDR3 gives the full variable domain: DTGVSQNPRHKITKRGQNVTFRCDPISEHNRLYWYRQTLGQGPEFLTYFQNEAQLEKSRLLSDRFSAERPKGSFSTLEIQRTEQGDSAMYLCASSRRQGHQETQYFGPGTRLLVL.

The chain combines TRBV4-1 with TRBJ1-1, with TRBD1 matching 7 bases. The germline CDR1 and CDR2 sequences are MGHRA and YSYEKL. This CDR3 spans 16 amino acids. V lost 0 bases and J lost 6; bases outside the gene matches: 10. Here the CDR3 reads CASSQDHPQGYSEAFF. The CDR3 DNA reads TGCGCCAGCAGCCAAGATCATCCACAGGGGTACTCTGAAGCTTTCTTT.

This rearrangement joins TRBV25-1 to TRBJ1-1; 8 bases match TRBD1. The junction had 7 bases not matched to a gene; V was cut back by 3 bases and J by 7 bases. Germline V gene sequence: CDR1 MGHDK, CDR2 SYGVNS. The CDR3 covers 14 residues. The CDR3 DNA reads as TGTGCCAGCAGTGACCCCGGACAGGGCAATGAAGCTTTCTTT. Amino acid sequence: CASSDPGQGNEAFF.

This clonotype appeared a few times. The V gene is TRBV4-1, the J gene TRBJ1-5; D might be TRBD1 (5 bases). Trimming shortened V by 0 bases and J by 2 bases, and 14 bases separated the two germline ends. CDR1 is MGHRA and CDR2 is YSYEKL in the germline V gene. The length of the CDR3 is 17 residues. The CDR3 sequence is CASSQEGGRAGNQPQHF. The DNA of the CDR3 is TGCGCCAGCAGCCAAGAGGGCGGCAGGGCTGGCAATCAGCCCCAGCATTTT.

This rearrangement joins TRBV25-1 to TRBJ2-7, with D hard to call. V lost 1 base to trimming and J lost 3 bases, with 7 bases between them. Germline V gives CDR1 MGHDK, CDR2 SYGVNS. The CDR3 consists of 13 residues. The CDR3 sequence is CASSESGGYEQYF. For the CDR3, the DNA is TGTGCCAGCAGTGAATCAGGCGGCTACGAGCAGTACTTC.

The chain is built from TRBV29-1 and TRBJ1-1; D is unresolved. With 7 bases removed from V and 1 base from J, the gap between germline ends came to 16 bases. Germline-derived CDR1 and CDR2 are SQVTM and ANQGSEA. The length of the CDR3 is 14 residues. The CDR3 sequence is CSACRFLTNTEAFF. The CDR3 bases are TGCAGCGCCTGCAGGTTCCTGACGAACACTGAAGCTTTCTTT.

The chain is built from TRBV3-1 and TRBJ1-5; D gene uncertain. The V gene's germline CDR1 is LGHDT and CDR2 YNNKEL (reference sequence). CDR3 size: 15 residues. Trimming pared 2 bases from V and 6 bases from J, leaving 14 bases between. This CDR3 reads CASSQYVGVGQPQHF. Here the CDR3 DNA reads TGTGCCAGCAGCCAATATGTGGGCGTGGGTCAGCCCCAGCATTTT.

The CDR3 sequence: CSGDSVMETQYF. For the CDR3, the DNA is TGCAGCGGGGATAGCGTTATGGAGACCCAGTACTTC. The V gene is TRBV29-1, the J gene TRBJ2-5, with D perhaps matching TRBD2 (5 bases). The ends were cut back, 7 bases at V and 5 bases at J, with 14 bases in the middle. The CDR3 runs 12 residues. CDR1 and CDR2 (germline): SQVTM, ANQGSEA.

This clonotype has a single count. CDR3 nucleotides: TGCGCCAGCAGCTTTTCGACGTCCGGGACAACCTCCTACGAGCAGTACTTC. Protein product: CASSFSTSGTTSYEQYF. The chain uses TRBV5-1 and TRBJ2-7, with D tentatively TRBD1 (6 bases). Germline V gene sequence: CDR1 SGHRS, CDR2 YFSETQ. The CDR3 covers 17 residues. Trimming cost V 2 bases and J 0 bases, with 18 bases left between them. Full variable domain (missing parts from reference TRBV5-1 and TRBJ2-7): KAGVTQTPRYLIKTRGQQVTLSCSPISGHRSVSWYQQTPGQGLQFLFEYFSETQRNKGNFPGRFSGRQFSNSRSEMNVSTLELGDSALYLCASSFSTSGTTSYEQYFGPGTRLTVT.

This chain uses TRBV5-1 with TRBJ2-7; a weak D match, TRBD1 (6 bases). The CDR3 totals 13 residues. Trimming stripped 4 bases from V and 2 bases from J, with 10 bases between. CDR1 and CDR2 (germline): SGHRS, YFSETQ. The CDR3 protein is CASSHGQTYEQYF. The CDR3, as DNA: TGCGCCAGCAGCCACGGACAGACCTACGAGCAGTACTTC.

In nucleotides, the CDR3 is TGTGCCAGCAGCCAAGATATCACAGGGGGCACTGAAGCTTTCTTT. Translating gives CASSQDITGGTEAFF. The J gene is TRBJ1-1, the V gene TRBV4-2; 8 bases fit TRBD1. The length of the CDR3 is 15 residues. CDR1 is LGHNA, CDR2 YNFKEQ, per germline. The V and J ends lost 0 bases and 4 bases, in that order; junction bases with no gene match: 4.

The genes are TRBV7-2 and TRBJ2-7; TRBD1 matches 8 bases. The CDR3 consists of 13 residues. V shed 5 bases, J shed 3 bases, and the junction held 3 bases outside the gene matches. The germline CDR1 and CDR2 sequences are SGHTA and FQGNSA. CDR3 sequence (DNA): TGTGCCAGCAGCCAAACAGGGGGCTACGAGCAGTACTTC. This sequence encodes CASSQTGGYEQYF.

CDR3 DNA sequence: TGCAGCGTTGATCGCCCCAGGGGTGGACAGCCCCAGCATTTT. Translated: CSVDRPRGGQPQHF. The chain is built from TRBV29-1 and TRBJ1-5; D is perhaps TRBD1 (6 bases). The germline V gene encodes CDR1 SQVTM and CDR2 ANQGSEA. V was pared by 3 bases and J by 7 bases, with 16 bases between. The CDR3 loop spans 14 amino acids.

This clonotype appeared a few times. CDR3 DNA: TGCAGCGTTCAGGCCCCTCTAAGCTATGGCTACACCTTC. It is translated as CSVQAPLSYGYTF. This chain links TRBV29-1 with TRBJ1-2; no firm D call. Germline-derived CDR1 and CDR2 are SQVTM and ANQGSEA. The germline V and J ends were trimmed by 5 bases and 4 bases, with 14 bases remaining between them. This CDR3 is built from 13 residues.

This clonotype was observed a few times. The V and J genes are TRBV20-1 and TRBJ2-4, with 8 bases identical to TRBD2. This CDR3 contains 14 residues. Looked up from germline, CDR1 is DFQATT and CDR2 is SNEGSKA (reference sequence). V shed 4 bases, J shed 4 bases, and the junction held 6 bases outside the gene matches. This CDR3 is CSAISGGPKNIQYF. In DNA form, the CDR3 reads TGCAGTGCTATAAGCGGGGGCCCAAAAAACATTCAGTACTTC.

V is TRBV10-1 and J is TRBJ2-2; possibly TRBD1 or TRBD2 for D (6 bases each). Trimming removed 3 bases from V and 7 bases from J, with 15 bases in between. Germline values: CDR1 WNHNN, CDR2 SYGVQD (reference sequence). The CDR3 runs 15 residues. The CDR3 reads CASSDGGLGGGELFF. The CDR3 coding sequence is TGCGCCAGCAGTGATGGGGGGCTAGGAGGCGGGGAGCTGTTTTTT.

This chain uses TRBV27 with TRBJ1-1; possibly TRBD1 for D (5 bases). The germline V gene has CDR1 MNHEY and CDR2 SMNVEV (reference sequence). The germline V and J ends were trimmed by 4 bases and 3 bases, with 9 bases remaining between them. The length of the CDR3 is 13 residues. This CDR3 is CASSWGGDTEAFF. The CDR3 nucleotides read TGTGCCAGCAGTTGGGGGGGAGACACTGAAGCTTTCTTT.

As DNA, the CDR3 is TGTGCCAGCAGCTCGGGTTCGGAGACCCAGTACTTC. Its translation: CASSSGSETQYF. The rearrangement joins TRBV6-5 to TRBJ2-5; D call uncertain. Germline CDR1 is MNHEY and CDR2 is SVGAGI. This CDR3 has 12 residues. Trimming stripped 6 bases from V and 5 bases from J, with 10 bases between.

The chain carries TRBV7-2 and TRBJ2-7; 8 bases map to TRBD1. The germline V gene has CDR1 SGHTA and CDR2 FQGNSA. This CDR3 spans 15 amino acids. The V and J ends lost 5 bases and 2 bases, in that order; junction bases with no gene match: 8. In DNA form, the CDR3 reads TGTGCCAGCAGCCCAAGACGGACAGGGACCTACGAGCAGTACTTC. It encodes CASSPRRTGTYEQYF.

This chain uses TRBV10-3 with TRBJ2-5, with D perhaps TRBD1 (7 bases). CDR3 size: 15 residues. Germline V gene sequence: CDR1 ENHRY, CDR2 SYGVKD. V lost 8 bases and J 0 bases, leaving 16 bases between the germline ends. The CDR3 nucleotides read TGTGCCATCTCCAGGGGGGCTAGCGACCAAGAGACCCAGTACTTC. As protein: CAISRGASDQETQYF.

V is TRBV11-2 and J is TRBJ2-3, with D maybe TRBD2 (6 bases). The V and J ends lost 3 bases and 4 bases respectively, with 8 bases between them. There are 13 residues in the CDR3. CDR1 and CDR2 (germline): SGHAT, FQNNGV. The CDR3 protein is CASSFGGPDTQYF. For the CDR3, the DNA is TGTGCCAGCAGCTTCGGGGGTCCAGATACGCAGTATTTT.

This clonotype has a handful of counts. The V and J genes are TRBV27 and TRBJ2-7; no clear D. This CDR3 is built from 13 residues. The V and J ends lost 9 bases and 5 bases respectively, with 17 bases between them. Per germline, CDR1 MNHEY and CDR2 SMNVEV (reference sequence). CDR3 coding DNA: TGTGCCAGTAGACCGGCTCATGAGGACGAGCAGTACTTC. Its protein is CASRPAHEDEQYF.

The chain has TRBV6-6 and TRBJ2-3; possible D gene TRBD2, 6 bases. V shed 4 bases and J shed 1 base, with 15 bases lying between them. CDR1 is MNHNY and CDR2 is SVGAGI in the germline V gene (reference sequence). The CDR3 spans 16 residues. In DNA, the CDR3 is TGTGCCAGCAGTTCGCTGGGACTGCCAGGCACAGATACGCAGTATTTT. It is translated as CASSSLGLPGTDTQYF.

V usage is TRBV15 and J usage is TRBJ2-7; D ambiguous. Germline CDR1 LNHNV, CDR2 YYDKDF (reference sequence). V dropped 2 bases and J dropped 3 bases, with 11 bases sitting between them. This CDR3 comprises 14 residues. CDR3 loop: CATSRRNGFYEQYF. Written as DNA, the CDR3 is TGTGCCACCAGCAGAAGGAACGGGTTCTACGAGCAGTACTTC. Filled out from reference TRBV15 and TRBJ2-7, the complete variable domain reads DAMVIQNPRYQVTQFGKPVTLSCSQTLNHNVMYWYQQKSSQAPKLLFHYYDKDFNNEADTPDNFQSRRPNTSFCFLDIRSPGLGDTAMYLCATSRRNGFYEQYFGPGTRLTVT.

This clonotype was counted a single time. V gene TRBV13 combines with J gene TRBJ2-1; perhaps TRBD1 as D (5 bases). Deletions cut 2 bases from V and 11 bases from J, with 13 bases between. The CDR3 runs 13 residues. Germline values: CDR1 PRHDT, CDR2 FYEKMQ (reference sequence). The CDR3 nucleotides are TGTGCCAGCAGCTTATCAGGGAATGTTAAGCAGTTCTTC. Protein: CASSLSGNVKQFF.

The chain is built from TRBV2 and TRBJ2-1, with D possibly matching TRBD1 (6 bases). The CDR3 runs 14 residues. Germline loops: CDR1 SNHLY, CDR2 FYNNEI. Trimming removed 7 bases from V and 6 bases from J, with 16 bases in between. CDR3 coding DNA: TGTGCCAGCACCACCCAGGGGTGGGCCAATGAGCAGTTCTTC. Translating it yields CASTTQGWANEQFF.

The genes are TRBV7-3 and TRBJ2-7; 8 bases fit TRBD2. The DNA end is a closer match to TRBJ2-1, so the J assignment may be wrong. CDR3 length: 17 amino acids. CDR1 and CDR2 (germline): SGHTA, FQGTGA. The CDR3 protein is CASSFLAGGSPDNEQFF. The CDR3 DNA follows: TGTGCCAGCAGCTTCTTGGCGGGAGGATCGCCAGACAATGAGCAGTTCTTC.